The rows below give T cell receptor beta chains drawn from one sample of a study of blood T cell repertoires in COVID-19. TCRdb keeps only in-frame clones here, not all; method: immunoSEQ multiplex PCR. The sample contains approximately 250,000 clones, approximately 86% of which appear only once. The source material was peripheral blood. The receptors here all came from a man aged 25 to 45 with active or convalescent COVID-19. Each CDR3 is given with its conserved first and last residue. A D gene is named only where the DNA matches it firmly. Rows may omit the clone size; those that give it use once, few, many or a size class.

d_gene	v_gene	abundance	j_gene	CDR3aa	CDR3nt
TRBD2	TRBV15	-	TRBJ2-7	CATSRDGGAYEQYF	TGTGCCACCAGCAGAGATGGGGGGGCCTACGAGCAGTACTTC
TRBD1	TRBV5-1	-	TRBJ2-2	CASSITDRVGELFF	TGCGCCAGCAGCATCACGGACAGGGTCGGGGAGCTGTTTTTT
-	TRBV5-1	-	TRBJ2-3	CASSPTTQGTDTQYF	TGCGCCAGCAGCCCGACAACCCAGGGTACAGATACGCAGTATTTT
TRBD1	TRBV27	-	TRBJ1-6	CASSPQGHGTPLHF	TGTGCCAGCAGTCCACAGGGGCACGGGACACCCCTCCACTTT
TRBD2	TRBV4-1	once	TRBJ2-5	CASSQALAGTPETQYF	TGCGCCAGCAGCCAAGCTCTAGCGGGGACCCCGGAGACCCAGTACTTC
-	TRBV10-1	-	TRBJ1-1	CASSRGNTEAFF	TGCGCCAGCTCCCGGGGGAACACTGAAGCTTTCTTT
TRBD2	TRBV10-3	once	TRBJ2-1	CAISVGSGGAYEQFF	TGTGCCATCAGTGTTGGTAGCGGGGGGGCCTATGAGCAGTTCTTC
-	TRBV5-4	-	TRBJ1-6	CASRMGGVLHF	TGTGCCAGCAGAATGGGGGGTGTACTCCACTTT
-	TRBV6-5	once	TRBJ1-5	CASSYSRHQPQHF	TGTGCCAGCAGTTACTCGAGGCATCAGCCCCAGCATTTT
-	TRBV6-6	-	TRBJ2-3	CASSYWPSEDTQYF	TGTGCCAGCAGTTACTGGCCTAGTGAAGATACGCAGTATTTT
TRBD1	TRBV18	-	TRBJ1-6	CASSQDREGSPLHF	TGTGCCAGCTCACAAGACAGGGAAGGTTCACCCCTCCACTTT